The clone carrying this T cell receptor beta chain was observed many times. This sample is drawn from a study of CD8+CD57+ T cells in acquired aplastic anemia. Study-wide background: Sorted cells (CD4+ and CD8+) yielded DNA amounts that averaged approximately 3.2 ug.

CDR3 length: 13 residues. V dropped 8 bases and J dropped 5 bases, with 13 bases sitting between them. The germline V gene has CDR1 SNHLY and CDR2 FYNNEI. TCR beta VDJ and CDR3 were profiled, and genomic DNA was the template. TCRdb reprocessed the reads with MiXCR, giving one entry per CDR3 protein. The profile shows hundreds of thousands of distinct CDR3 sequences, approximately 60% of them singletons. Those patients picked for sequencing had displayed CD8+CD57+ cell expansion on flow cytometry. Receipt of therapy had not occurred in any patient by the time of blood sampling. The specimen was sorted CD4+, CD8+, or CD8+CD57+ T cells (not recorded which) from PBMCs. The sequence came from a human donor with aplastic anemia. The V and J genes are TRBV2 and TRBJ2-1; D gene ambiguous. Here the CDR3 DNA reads TGTGCCAGCTCGGCAGGTGCTGACAATGAGCAGTTCTTC. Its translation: CASSAGADNEQFF.